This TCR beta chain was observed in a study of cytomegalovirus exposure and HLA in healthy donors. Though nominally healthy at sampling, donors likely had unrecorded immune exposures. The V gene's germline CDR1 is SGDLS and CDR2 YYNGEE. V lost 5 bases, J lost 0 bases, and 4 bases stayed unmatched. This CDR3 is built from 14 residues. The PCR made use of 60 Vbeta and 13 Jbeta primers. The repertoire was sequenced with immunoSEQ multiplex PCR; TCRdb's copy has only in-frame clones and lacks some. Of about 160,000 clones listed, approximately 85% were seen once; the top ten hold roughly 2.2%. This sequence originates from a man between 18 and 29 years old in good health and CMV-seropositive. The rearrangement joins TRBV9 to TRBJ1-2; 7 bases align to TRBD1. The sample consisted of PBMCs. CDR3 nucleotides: TGTGCCAGCAGTAGGGACAGACCTAACTATGGCTACACCTTC. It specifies CASSRDRPNYGYTF.